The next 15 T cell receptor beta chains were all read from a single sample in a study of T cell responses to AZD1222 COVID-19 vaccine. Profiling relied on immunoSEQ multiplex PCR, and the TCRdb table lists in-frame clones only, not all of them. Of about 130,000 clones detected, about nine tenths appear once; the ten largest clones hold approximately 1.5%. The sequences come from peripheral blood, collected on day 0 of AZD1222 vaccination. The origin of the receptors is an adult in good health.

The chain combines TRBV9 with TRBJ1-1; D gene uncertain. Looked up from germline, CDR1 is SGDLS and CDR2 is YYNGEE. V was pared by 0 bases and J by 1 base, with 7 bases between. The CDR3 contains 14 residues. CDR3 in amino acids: CASSVDGRNTEAFF. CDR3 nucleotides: TGTGCCAGCAGCGTAGATGGAAGGAACACTGAAGCTTTCTTT.

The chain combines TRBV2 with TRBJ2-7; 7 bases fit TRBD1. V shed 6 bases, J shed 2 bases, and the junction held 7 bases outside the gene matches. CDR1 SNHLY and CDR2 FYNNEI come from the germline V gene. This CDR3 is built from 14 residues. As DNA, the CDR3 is TGTGCCAGCAGGGGACAGACCTTTACCTACGAGCAGTACTTC. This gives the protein CASRGQTFTYEQYF.

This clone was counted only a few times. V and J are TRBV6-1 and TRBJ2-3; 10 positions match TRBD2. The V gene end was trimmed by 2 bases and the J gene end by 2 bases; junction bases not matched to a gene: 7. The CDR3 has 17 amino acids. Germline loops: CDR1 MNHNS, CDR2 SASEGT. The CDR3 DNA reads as TGTGCCAGCAGTGAATCAGGAGCGGGGGGGCCCACAGATACGCAGTATTTT. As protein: CASSESGAGGPTDTQYF.

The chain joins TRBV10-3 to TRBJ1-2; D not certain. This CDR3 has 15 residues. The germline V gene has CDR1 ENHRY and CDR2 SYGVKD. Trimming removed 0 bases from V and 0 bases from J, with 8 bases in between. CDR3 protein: CAISESTPANYGYTF. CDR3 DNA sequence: TGTGCCATCAGTGAGTCGACACCTGCTAACTATGGCTACACCTTC.

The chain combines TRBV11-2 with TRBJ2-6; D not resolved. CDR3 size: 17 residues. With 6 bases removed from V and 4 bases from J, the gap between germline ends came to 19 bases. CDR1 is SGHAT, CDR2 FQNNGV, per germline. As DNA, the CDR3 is TGTGCCAGCAGGCACTATGGTGGCCCCGGCGGGGCCAACGTCCTGACTTTC. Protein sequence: CASRHYGGPGGANVLTF.

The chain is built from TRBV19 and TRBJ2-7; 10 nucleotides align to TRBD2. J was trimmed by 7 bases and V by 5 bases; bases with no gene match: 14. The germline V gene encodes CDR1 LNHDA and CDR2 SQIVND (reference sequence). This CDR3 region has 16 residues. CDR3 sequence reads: CASSRRPSGGAGEQYF. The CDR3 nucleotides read TGTGCCAGTAGTCGCCGCCCCAGCGGGGGGGCCGGGGAGCAGTACTTC. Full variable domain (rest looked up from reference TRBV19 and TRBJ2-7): DGGITQSPKYLFRKEGQNVTLSCEQNLNHDAMYWYRQDPGQGLRLIYYSQIVNDFQKGDIAEGYSVSREKKESFPLTVTSAQKNPTAFYLCASSRRPSGGAGEQYFGPGTRLTVT.

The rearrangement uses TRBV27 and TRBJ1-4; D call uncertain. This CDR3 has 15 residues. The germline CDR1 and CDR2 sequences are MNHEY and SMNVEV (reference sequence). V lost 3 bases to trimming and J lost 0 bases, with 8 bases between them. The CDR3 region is CASSFTEATNEKLFF. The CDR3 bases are TGTGCCAGCAGTTTTACTGAAGCAACTAATGAAAAACTGTTTTTT.

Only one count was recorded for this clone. Here the CDR3 DNA reads TGCGCCAGCAGCCAAGCGGGGAGCAATCAGCCCCAGCATTTT. Its translation is CASSQAGSNQPQHF. The chain joins TRBV4-1 to TRBJ1-5; D gene unclear. The CDR3 loop spans 14 amino acids. Germline CDR1 and CDR2: MGHRA and YSYEKL. Trimming shortened V by 1 base and J by 1 base, and 5 bases separated the two germline ends.

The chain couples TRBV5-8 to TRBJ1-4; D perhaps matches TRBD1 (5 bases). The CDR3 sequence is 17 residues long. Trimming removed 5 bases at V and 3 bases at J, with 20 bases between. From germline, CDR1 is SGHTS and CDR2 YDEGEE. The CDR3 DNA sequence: TGTGCCAGCAGTCTCGGGGACCTTATGAGGGCTAATGAAAAACTGTTTTTT. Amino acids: CASSLGDLMRANEKLFF.

Here the CDR3 reads CAWTPKPVRAEAFF. In nucleotides, the CDR3 is TGTGCCTGGACCCCCAAACCTGTTAGGGCTGAAGCTTTCTTT. The gene calls are TRBV30 and TRBJ1-1; the D is unclear. This CDR3 contains 14 residues. Per germline, CDR1 GTSNPN and CDR2 SVGIG (reference sequence). Trimming removed 4 bases from V and 6 bases from J, with 18 bases in between. The full variable domain, its missing parts supplied by reference TRBV30 and TRBJ1-1, is SQTIHQWPATLVQPVGSPLSLECTVEGTSNPNLYWYRQAAGRGLQLLFYSVGIGQISSEVPQNLSASRPQDRQFILSSKKLLLSDSGFYLCAWTPKPVRAEAFFGQGTRLTVV.

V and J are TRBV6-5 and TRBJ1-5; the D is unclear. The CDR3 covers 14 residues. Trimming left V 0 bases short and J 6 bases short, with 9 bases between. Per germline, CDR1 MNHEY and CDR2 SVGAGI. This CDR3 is CASSYSGFGQPQHF. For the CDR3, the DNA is TGTGCCAGCAGTTACTCAGGGTTCGGTCAGCCCCAGCATTTT.

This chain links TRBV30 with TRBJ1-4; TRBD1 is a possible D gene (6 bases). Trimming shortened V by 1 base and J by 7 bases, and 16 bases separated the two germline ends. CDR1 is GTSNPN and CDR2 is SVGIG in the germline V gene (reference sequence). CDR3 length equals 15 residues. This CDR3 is CAWSATGLSSEKLFF. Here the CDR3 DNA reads TGTGCCTGGAGTGCAACAGGGCTTTCAAGTGAAAAACTGTTTTTT. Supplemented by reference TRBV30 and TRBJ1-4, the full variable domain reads SQTIHQWPATLVQPVGSPLSLECTVEGTSNPNLYWYRQAAGRGLQLLFYSVGIGQISSEVPQNLSASRPQDRQFILSSKKLLLSDSGFYLCAWSATGLSSEKLFFGSGTQLSVL.

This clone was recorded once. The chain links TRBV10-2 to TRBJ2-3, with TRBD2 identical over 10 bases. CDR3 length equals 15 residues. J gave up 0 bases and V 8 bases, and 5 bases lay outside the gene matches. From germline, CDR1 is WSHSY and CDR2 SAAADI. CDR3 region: CASVPSGGSTDTQYF. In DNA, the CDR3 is TGCGCCAGCGTCCCTAGCGGGGGAAGCACAGATACGCAGTATTTT.

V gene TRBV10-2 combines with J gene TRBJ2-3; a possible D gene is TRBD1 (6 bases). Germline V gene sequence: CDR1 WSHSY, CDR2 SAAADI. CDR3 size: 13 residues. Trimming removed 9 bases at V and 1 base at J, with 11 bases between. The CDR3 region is CASGGYRTDTQYF. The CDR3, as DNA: TGCGCCAGTGGGGGCTACCGCACAGATACGCAGTATTTT.

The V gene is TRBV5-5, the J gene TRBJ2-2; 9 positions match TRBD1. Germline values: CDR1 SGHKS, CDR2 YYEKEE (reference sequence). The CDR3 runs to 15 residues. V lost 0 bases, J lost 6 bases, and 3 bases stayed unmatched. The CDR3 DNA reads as TGTGCCAGCAGCTTGGGGGGACAGGGTCCCGGGGAGCTGTTTTTT. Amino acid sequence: CASSLGGQGPGELFF.